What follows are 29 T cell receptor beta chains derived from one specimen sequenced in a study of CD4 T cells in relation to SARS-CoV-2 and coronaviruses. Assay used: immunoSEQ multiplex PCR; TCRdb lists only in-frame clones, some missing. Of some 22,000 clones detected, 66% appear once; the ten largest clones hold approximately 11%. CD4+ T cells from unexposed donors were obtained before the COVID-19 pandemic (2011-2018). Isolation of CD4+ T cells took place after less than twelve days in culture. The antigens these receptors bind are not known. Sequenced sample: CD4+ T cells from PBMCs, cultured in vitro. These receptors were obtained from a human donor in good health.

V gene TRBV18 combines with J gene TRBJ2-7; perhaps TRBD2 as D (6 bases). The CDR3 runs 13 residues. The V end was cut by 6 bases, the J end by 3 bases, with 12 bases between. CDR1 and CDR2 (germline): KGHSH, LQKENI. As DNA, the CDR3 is TGTGCCAGCTCGACCGGGAGAAGCTACGAGCAGTACTTC. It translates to CASSTGRSYEQYF.

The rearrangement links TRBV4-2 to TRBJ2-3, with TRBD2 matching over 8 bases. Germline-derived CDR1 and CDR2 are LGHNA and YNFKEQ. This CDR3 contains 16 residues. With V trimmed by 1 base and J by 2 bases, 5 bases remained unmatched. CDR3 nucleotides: TGTGCCAGCAGCCAAGTAGGCGGGAGGAACACAGATACGCAGTATTTT. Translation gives CASSQVGGRNTDTQYF.

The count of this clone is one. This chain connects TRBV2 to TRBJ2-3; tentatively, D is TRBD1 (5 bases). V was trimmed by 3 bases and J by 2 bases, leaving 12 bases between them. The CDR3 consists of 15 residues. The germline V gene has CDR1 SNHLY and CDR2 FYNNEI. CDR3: CASSDVRGPTDTQYF. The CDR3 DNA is TGTGCCAGCAGTGACGTAAGGGGCCCCACAGATACGCAGTATTTT.

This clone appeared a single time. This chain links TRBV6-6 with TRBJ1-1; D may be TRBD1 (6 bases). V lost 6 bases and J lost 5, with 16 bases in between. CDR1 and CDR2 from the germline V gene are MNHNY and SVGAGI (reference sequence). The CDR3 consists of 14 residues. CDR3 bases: TGTGCCAGCAGCACCGCCAGGGGTGGTACTGAAGCTTTCTTT. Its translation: CASSTARGGTEAFF.

The CDR3 DNA sequence: TGTGCCAGCAGTGAAGCGGCAGGGAAAGGGAACTACGAGCAGTACTTC. This gives the protein CASSEAAGKGNYEQYF. The rearrangement joins TRBV25-1 to TRBJ2-7; a weak D match, TRBD1 (5 bases). The V end was cut by 2 bases, the J end by 3 bases, with 17 bases between. The CDR3 is made up of 16 amino acids. Germline V gene lookup returns CDR1 MGHDK and CDR2 SYGVNS.

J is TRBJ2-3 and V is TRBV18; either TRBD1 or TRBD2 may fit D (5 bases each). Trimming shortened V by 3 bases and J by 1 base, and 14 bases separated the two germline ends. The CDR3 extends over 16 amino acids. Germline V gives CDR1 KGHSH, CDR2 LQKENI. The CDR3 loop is CASSPGSRGGTDTQYF. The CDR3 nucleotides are TGTGCCAGCTCACCCGGGTCTAGAGGGGGCACAGATACGCAGTATTTT.

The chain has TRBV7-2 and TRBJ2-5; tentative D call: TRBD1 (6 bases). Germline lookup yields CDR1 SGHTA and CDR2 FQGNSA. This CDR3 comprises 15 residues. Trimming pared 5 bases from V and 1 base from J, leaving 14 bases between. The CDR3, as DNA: TGTGCCAGCAGCCCCGTTAGGGGGAGCCAAGAGACCCAGTACTTC. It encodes CASSPVRGSQETQYF. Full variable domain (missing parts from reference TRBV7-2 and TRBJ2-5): GAGVSQSPSNKVTEKGKDVELRCDPISGHTALYWYRQSLGQGLEFLIYFQGNSAPDKSGLPSDRFSAERTGGSVSTLTIQRTQQEDSAVYLCASSPVRGSQETQYFGPGTRLLVL.

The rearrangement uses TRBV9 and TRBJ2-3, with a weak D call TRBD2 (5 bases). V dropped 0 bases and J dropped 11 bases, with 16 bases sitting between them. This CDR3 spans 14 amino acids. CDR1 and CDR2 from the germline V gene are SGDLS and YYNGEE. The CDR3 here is CASSVELGSDEQYF. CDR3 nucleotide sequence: TGTGCCAGCAGCGTAGAGCTTGGTAGCGATGAGCAGTATTTT.

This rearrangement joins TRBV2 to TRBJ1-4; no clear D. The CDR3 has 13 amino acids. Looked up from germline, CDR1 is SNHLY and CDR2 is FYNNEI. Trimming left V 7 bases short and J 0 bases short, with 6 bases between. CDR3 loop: CASIRATNEKLFF. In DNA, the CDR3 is TGTGCCAGCATCCGGGCAACTAATGAAAAACTGTTTTTT.

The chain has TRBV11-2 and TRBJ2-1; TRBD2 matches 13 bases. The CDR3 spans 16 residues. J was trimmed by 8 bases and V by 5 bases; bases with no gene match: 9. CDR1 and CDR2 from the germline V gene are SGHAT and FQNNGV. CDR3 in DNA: TGTGCCAGCAGCAAGACGGGACTAGCGGGATTGGATGAGCAGTTCTTC. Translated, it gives CASSKTGLAGLDEQFF.

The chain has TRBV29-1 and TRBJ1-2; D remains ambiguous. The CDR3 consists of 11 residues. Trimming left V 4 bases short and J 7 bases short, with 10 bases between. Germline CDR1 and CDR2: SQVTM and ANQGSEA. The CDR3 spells CSVGSTSGYTF. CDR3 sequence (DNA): TGCAGCGTTGGGAGCACTAGTGGCTACACCTTC.

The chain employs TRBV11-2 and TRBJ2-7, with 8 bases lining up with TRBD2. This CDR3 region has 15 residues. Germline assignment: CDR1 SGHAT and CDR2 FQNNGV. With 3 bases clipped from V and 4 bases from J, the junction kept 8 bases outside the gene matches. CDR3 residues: CASSLGPGLEYEQYF. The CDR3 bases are TGTGCCAGCAGCTTGGGACCGGGACTAGAGTACGAGCAGTACTTC.

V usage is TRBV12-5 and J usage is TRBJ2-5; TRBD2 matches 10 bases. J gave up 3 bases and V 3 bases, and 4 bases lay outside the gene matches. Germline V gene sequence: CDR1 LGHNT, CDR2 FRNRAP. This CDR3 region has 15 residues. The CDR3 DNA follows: TGTGCTAGTGGTTTAGGGCTAGCGGGGGAAGAGACCCAGTACTTC. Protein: CASGLGLAGEETQYF. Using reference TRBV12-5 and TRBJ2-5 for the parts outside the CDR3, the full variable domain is DARVTQTPRHKVTEMGQEVTMRCQPILGHNTVFWYRQTMMQGLELLAYFRNRAPLDDSGMPKDRFSAEMPDATLATLKIQPSEPRDSAVYFCASGLGLAGEETQYFGPGTRLLVL.

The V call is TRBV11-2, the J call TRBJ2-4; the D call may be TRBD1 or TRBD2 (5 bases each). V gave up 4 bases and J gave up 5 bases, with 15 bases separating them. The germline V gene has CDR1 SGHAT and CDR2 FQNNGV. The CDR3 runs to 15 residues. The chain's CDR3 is CASSSSPGPQNIQYF. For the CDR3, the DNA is TGTGCCAGCAGCTCCTCACCGGGACCACAAAACATTCAGTACTTC.

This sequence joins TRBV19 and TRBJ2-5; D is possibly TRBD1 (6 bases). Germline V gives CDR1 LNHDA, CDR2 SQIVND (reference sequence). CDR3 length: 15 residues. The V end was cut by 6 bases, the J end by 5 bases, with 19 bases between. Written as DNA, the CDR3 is TGTGCCAGTAGCCAATGGACCGGGACACCGGAGACCCAGTACTTC. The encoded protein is CASSQWTGTPETQYF.

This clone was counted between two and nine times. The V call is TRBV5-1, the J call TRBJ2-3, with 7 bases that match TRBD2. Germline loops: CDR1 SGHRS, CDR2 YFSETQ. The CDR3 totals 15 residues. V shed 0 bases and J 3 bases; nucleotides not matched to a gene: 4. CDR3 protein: CASSLGGGRTDTQYF. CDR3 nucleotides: TGCGCCAGCAGCTTGGGAGGCGGGAGAACAGATACGCAGTATTTT.

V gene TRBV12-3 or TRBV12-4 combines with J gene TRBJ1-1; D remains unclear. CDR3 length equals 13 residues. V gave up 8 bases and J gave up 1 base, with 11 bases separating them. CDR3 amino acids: CASGFDANTEAFF. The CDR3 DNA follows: TGTGCCAGCGGGTTTGACGCGAACACTGAAGCTTTCTTT.

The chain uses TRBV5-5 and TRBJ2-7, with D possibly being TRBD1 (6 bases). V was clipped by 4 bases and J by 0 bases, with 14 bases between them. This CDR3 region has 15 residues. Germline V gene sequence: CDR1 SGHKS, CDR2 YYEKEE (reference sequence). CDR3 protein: CASSATGSYSYEQYF. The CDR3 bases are TGTGCCAGCAGCGCGACAGGATCTTACTCCTACGAGCAGTACTTC.

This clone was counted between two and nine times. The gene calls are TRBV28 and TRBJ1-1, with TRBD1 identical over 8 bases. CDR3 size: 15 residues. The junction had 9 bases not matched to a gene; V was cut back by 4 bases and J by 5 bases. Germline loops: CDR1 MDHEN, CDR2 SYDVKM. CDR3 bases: TGTGCCAGCAGTTCAGCGACAGGGGTGGGGACTGAAGCTTTCTTT. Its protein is CASSSATGVGTEAFF. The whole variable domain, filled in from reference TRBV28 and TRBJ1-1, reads DVKVTQSSRYLVKRTGEKVFLECVQDMDHENMFWYRQDPGLGLRLIYFSYDVKMKEKGDIPEGYSVSREKKERFSLILESASTNQTSMYLCASSSATGVGTEAFFGQGTRLTVV.

CDR3 sequence: CASSFQGQGSGELFF. In nucleotides, the CDR3 is TGTGCCAGCAGCTTCCAGGGACAGGGATCCGGGGAGCTGTTTTTT. V gene TRBV7-3 combines with J gene TRBJ2-2; 9 bases fit TRBD1. The CDR3 sequence is 15 residues long. The V and J ends lost 3 bases and 6 bases, in that order; junction bases with no gene match: 5. Germline values: CDR1 SGHTA, CDR2 FQGTGA.

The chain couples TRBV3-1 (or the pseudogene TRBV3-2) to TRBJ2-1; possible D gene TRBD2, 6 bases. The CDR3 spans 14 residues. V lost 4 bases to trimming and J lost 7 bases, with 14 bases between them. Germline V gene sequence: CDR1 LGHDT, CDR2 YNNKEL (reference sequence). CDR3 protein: CASSPPGLQNEQFF. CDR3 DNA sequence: TGTGCCAGCAGCCCCCCGGGACTCCAAAATGAGCAGTTCTTC.

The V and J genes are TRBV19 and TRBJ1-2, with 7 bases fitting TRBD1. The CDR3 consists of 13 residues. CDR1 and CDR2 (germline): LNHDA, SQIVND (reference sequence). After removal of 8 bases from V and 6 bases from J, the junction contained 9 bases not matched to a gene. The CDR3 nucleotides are TGTGCCAGTGGGGAGGGGGCGAGTCATGGCTACACCTTC. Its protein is CASGEGASHGYTF.

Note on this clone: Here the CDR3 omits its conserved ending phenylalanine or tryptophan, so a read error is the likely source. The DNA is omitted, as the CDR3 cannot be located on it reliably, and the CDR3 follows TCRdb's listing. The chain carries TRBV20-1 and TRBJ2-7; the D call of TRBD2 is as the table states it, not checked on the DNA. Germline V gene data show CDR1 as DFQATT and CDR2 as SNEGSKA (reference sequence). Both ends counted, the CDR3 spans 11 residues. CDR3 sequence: CSAIEASGRGY.

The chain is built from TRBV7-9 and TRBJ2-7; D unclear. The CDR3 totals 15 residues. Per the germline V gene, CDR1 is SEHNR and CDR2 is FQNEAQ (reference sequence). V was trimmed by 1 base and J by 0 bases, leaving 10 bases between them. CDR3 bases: TGTGCCAGCAGCTTAGTTGGGCTTACCTCCTACGAGCAGTACTTC. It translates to CASSLVGLTSYEQYF.

CDR3 sequence (DNA): TGTGCCAGCAGCTTATTCGGGGGTCCGGACACCGGGGAGCTGTTTTTT. Translating gives CASSLFGGPDTGELFF. The V and J genes are TRBV11-3 and TRBJ2-2, with a weak D call TRBD2 (6 bases). Trimming cost V 2 bases and J 3 bases, with 13 bases left between them. Germline CDR1 reads SGHNT; CDR2 reads YENEEA. This CDR3 has 16 residues.

This CDR3 reads CAWSVHSRGHSPLHF. CDR3 bases: TGTGCCTGGAGTGTACACAGCAGGGGTCATTCACCCCTCCACTTT. The V and J genes are TRBV30 and TRBJ1-6, with D possibly matching TRBD1 (6 bases). V lost 0 bases to trimming and J lost 8 bases, with 14 bases between them. CDR3 size: 15 residues. Germline-derived CDR1 and CDR2 are GTSNPN and SVGIG (reference sequence).

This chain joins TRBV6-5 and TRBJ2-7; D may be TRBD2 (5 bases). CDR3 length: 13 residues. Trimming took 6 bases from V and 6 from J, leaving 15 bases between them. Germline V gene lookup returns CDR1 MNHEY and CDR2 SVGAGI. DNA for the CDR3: TGTGCCAGCAGGAGAGGGTCCCTTTTCGAGCAGTACTTC. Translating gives CASRRGSLFEQYF.

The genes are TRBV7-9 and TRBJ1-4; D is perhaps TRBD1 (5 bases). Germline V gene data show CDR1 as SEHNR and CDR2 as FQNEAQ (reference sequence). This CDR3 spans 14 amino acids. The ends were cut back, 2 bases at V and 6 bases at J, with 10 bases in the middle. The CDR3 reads CASSLWGGDEKLFF. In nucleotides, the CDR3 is TGTGCCAGCAGCTTATGGGGGGGGGATGAAAAACTGTTTTTT.

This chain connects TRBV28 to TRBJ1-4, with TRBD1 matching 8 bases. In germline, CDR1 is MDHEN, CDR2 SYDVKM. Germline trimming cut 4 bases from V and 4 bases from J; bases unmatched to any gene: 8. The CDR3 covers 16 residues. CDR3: CASSSSGTGHNEKLFF. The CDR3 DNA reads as TGTGCCAGCAGTTCGTCCGGGACAGGTCATAATGAAAAACTGTTTTTT.